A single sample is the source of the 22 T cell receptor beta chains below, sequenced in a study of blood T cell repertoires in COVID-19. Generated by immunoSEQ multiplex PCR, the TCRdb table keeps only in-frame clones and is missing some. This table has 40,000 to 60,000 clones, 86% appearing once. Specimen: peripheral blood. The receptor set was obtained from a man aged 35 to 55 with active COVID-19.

The CDR3 loop is CASSLAVKGVEQYF. Here the CDR3 DNA reads TGTGCCAGCAGCTTAGCAGTGAAGGGAGTCGAGCAGTACTTC. The chain joins TRBV11-2 to TRBJ2-7, with a weak D call TRBD2 (5 bases). Germline V lookup: CDR1 SGHAT, CDR2 FQNNGV. V lost 1 base and J lost 6, with 13 bases in between. The CDR3 loop spans 14 amino acids.

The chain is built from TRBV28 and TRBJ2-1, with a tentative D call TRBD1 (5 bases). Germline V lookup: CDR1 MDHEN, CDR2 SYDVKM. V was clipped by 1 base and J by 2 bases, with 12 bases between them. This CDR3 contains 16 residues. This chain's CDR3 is CASSLLGQGTYNEQFF. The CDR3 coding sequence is TGTGCCAGCAGTTTATTAGGCCAGGGCACCTACAATGAGCAGTTCTTC.

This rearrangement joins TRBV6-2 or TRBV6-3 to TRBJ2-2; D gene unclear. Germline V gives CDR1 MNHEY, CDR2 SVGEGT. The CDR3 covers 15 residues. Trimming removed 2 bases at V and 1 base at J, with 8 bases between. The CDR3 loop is CASSYAVGNTGELFF. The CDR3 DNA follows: TGTGCCAGCAGTTACGCGGTGGGGAACACCGGGGAGCTGTTTTTT.

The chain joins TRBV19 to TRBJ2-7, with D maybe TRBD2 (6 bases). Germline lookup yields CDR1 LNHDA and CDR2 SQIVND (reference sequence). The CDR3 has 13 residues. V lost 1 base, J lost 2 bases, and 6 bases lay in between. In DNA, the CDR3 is TGTGCCAGTAGTATAGCGGGGGCCTACGAGCAGTACTTC. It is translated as CASSIAGAYEQYF.

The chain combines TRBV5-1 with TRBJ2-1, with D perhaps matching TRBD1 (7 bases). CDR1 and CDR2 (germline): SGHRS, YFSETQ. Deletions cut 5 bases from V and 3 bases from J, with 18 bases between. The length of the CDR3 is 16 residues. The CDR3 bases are TGCGCCAGCAGTGGGACTGAGGGGGCGATCTACAATGAGCAGTTCTTC. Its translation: CASSGTEGAIYNEQFF. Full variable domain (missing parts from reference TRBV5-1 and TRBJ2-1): KAGVTQTPRYLIKTRGQQVTLSCSPISGHRSVSWYQQTPGQGLQFLFEYFSETQRNKGNFPGRFSGRQFSNSRSEMNVSTLELGDSALYLCASSGTEGAIYNEQFFGPGTRLTVL.

CDR3 nucleotide sequence: TGTGCCAGCAGTTTATACCCCGGGACAGGGAACATTCAGTACTTC. Protein: CASSLYPGTGNIQYF. The rearrangement uses TRBV28 and TRBJ2-4; 9 nucleotides agree with TRBD1. This CDR3 contains 15 residues. V shed 1 base, J shed 7 bases, and the junction held 5 bases outside the gene matches. Germline CDR1 reads MDHEN; CDR2 reads SYDVKM. The variable domain in full, completed from reference TRBV28 and TRBJ2-4, reads DVKVTQSSRYLVKRTGEKVFLECVQDMDHENMFWYRQDPGLGLRLIYFSYDVKMKEKGDIPEGYSVSREKKERFSLILESASTNQTSMYLCASSLYPGTGNIQYFGAGTRLSVL.

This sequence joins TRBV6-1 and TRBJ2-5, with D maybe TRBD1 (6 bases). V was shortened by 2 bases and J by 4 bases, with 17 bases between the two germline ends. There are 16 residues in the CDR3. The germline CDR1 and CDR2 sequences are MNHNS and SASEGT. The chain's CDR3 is CASSENVGQLRETQYF. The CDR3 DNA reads TGTGCCAGCAGTGAAAATGTTGGACAGTTAAGAGAGACCCAGTACTTC.

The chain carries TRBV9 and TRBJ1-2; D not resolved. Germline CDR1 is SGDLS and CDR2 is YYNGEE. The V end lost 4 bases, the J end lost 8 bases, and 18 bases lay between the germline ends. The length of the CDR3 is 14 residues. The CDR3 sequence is CASSPGLRVPGYTF. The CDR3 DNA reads TGTGCCAGCAGCCCCGGACTCCGCGTGCCCGGCTACACCTTC.

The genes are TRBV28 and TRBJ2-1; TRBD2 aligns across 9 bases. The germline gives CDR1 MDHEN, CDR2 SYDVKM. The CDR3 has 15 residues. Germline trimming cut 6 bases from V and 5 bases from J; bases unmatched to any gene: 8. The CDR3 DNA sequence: TGTGCCAGCAGGCGACTAGCGGAGACAAACAATGAGCAGTTCTTC. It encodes CASRRLAETNNEQFF.

CDR3 sequence reads: CASSFSGPITDTQYF. CDR3 DNA: TGTGCCAGTAGCTTCAGCGGACCCATCACAGATACGCAGTATTTT. V and J are TRBV19 and TRBJ2-3; D possibly corresponds to TRBD2 (5 bases). The germline V gene encodes CDR1 LNHDA and CDR2 SQIVND (reference sequence). This CDR3 has 15 amino acids. Trimming shortened V by 6 bases and J by 2 bases, and 15 bases separated the two germline ends. Filled out from reference TRBV19 and TRBJ2-3, the complete variable domain reads DGGITQSPKYLFRKEGQNVTLSCEQNLNHDAMYWYRQDPGQGLRLIYYSQIVNDFQKGDIAEGYSVSREKKESFPLTVTSAQKNPTAFYLCASSFSGPITDTQYFGPGTRLTVL.

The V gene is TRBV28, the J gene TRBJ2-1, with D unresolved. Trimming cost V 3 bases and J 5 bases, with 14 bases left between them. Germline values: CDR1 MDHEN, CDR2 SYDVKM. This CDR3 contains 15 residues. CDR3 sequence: CASSLNIQEHNEQFF. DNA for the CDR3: TGTGCCAGCAGTTTGAACATCCAGGAACACAATGAGCAGTTCTTC.

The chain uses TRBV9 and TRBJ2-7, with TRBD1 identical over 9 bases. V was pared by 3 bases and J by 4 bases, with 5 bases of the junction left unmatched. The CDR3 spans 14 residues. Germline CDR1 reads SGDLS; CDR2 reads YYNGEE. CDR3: CASSATGGSYEQYF. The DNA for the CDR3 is TGTGCCAGCAGCGCGACAGGGGGATCGTACGAGCAGTACTTC.

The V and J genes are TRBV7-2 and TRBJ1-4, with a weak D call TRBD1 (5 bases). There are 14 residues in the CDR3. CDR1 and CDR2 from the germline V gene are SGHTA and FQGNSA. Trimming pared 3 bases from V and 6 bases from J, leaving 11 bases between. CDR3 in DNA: TGTGCCAGCAGCTTTCACGGGGGTTATGAAAAACTGTTTTTT. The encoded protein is CASSFHGGYEKLFF.

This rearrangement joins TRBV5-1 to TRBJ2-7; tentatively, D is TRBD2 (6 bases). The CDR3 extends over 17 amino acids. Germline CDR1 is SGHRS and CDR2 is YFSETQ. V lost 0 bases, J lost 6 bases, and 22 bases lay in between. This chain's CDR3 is CASSLAPAGLPDGEQYF. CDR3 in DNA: TGCGCCAGCAGCTTGGCCCCAGCGGGCCTACCGGATGGCGAGCAGTACTTC.

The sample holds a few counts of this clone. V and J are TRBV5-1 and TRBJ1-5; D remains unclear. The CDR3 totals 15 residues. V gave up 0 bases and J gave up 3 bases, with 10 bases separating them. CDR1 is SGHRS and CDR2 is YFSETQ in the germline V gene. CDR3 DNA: TGCGCCAGCAGCTTGGACGCAGGTTCCAATCAGCCCCAGCATTTT. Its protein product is CASSLDAGSNQPQHF.

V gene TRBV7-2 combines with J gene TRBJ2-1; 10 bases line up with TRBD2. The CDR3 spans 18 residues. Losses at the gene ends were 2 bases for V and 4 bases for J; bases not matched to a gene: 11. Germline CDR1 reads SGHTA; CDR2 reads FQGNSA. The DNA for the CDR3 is TGTGCCAGCAGCTTAAGGGTGAGCGGGAGGGCGTTATACAATGAGCAGTTCTTC. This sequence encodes CASSLRVSGRALYNEQFF.

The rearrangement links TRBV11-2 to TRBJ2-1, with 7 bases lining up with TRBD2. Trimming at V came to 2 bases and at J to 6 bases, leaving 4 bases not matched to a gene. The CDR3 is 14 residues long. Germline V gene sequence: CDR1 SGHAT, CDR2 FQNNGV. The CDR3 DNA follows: TGTGCCAGCAGCTTAAGCGGGACGGCCAATGAGCAGTTCTTC. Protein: CASSLSGTANEQFF. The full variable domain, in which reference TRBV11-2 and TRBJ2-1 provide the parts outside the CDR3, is EAGVAQSPRYKIIEKRQSVAFWCNPISGHATLYWYQQILGQGPKLLIQFQNNGVVDDSQLPKDRFSAERLKGVDSTLKIQPAKLEDSAVYLCASSLSGTANEQFFGPGTRLTVL.

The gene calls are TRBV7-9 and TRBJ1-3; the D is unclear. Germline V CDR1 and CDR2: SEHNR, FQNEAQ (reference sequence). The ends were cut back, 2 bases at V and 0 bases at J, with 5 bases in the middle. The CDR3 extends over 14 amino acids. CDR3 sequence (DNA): TGTGCCAGCAGCTTACTGAGCTCTGGAAACACCATATATTTT. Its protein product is CASSLLSSGNTIYF.

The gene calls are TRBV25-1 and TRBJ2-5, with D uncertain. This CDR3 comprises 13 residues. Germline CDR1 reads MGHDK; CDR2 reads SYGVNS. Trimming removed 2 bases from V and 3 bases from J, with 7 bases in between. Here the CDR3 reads CASSEAGKETQYF. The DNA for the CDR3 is TGTGCCAGCAGTGAAGCAGGAAAAGAGACCCAGTACTTC.

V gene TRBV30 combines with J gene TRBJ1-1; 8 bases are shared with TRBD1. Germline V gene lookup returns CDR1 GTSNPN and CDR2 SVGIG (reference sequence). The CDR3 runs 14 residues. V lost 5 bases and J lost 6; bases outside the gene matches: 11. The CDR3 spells CAWLARDRLPEAFF. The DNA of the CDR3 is TGTGCCTGGCTAGCCCGGGACAGGTTGCCTGAAGCTTTCTTT. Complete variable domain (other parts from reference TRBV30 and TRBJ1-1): SQTIHQWPATLVQPVGSPLSLECTVEGTSNPNLYWYRQAAGRGLQLLFYSVGIGQISSEVPQNLSASRPQDRQFILSSKKLLLSDSGFYLCAWLARDRLPEAFFGQGTRLTVV.

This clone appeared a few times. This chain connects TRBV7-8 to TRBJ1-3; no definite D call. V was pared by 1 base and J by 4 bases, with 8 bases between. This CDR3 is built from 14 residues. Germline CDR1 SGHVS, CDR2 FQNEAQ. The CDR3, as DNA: TGTGCCAGCAGCTTAGGAGGGTACGGAAACACCATATATTTT. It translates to CASSLGGYGNTIYF.

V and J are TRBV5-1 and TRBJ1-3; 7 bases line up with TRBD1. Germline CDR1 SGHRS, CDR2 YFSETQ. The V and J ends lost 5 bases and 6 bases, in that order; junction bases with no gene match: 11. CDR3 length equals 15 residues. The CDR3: CASRPSRDSSNTIYF. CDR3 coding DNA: TGCGCCAGCAGACCCAGCCGGGACAGTTCAAACACCATATATTTT.